A selection of T cell receptor beta chains follows, all from one sample in a study of CD8 T cells in Susac syndrome. TCRdb reprocessed the immunoSEQ multiplex PCR reads via MiXCR and lists one record per CDR3 protein. The table has 350,000 to 550,000 distinct CDR3 sequences, 85% to 90% seen once. What was sequenced was CD8+ T cells from PBMCs. These receptors all stem from a human donor with multiple sclerosis. The CDR3 runs from the conserved cysteine through the conserved F or W. A D gene is named only where the DNA matches it firmly. Rows give clone size only sometimes, using once, few, many, or a class for an expanded clone.

D gene | clone size | J gene | V gene | CDR3 DNA | CDR3 protein
TRBD1 | NA | TRBJ2-7 | TRBV6-5 | TGTGCCAGCAGTTACTCCCCTAATGGACAGGGGATCTACGAGCAGTACTTC | CASSYSPNGQGIYEQYF
TRBD1 | once | TRBJ1-1 | TRBV30 | TGTGCCTGGAACCCGGGGACAGGGGAGGGGACCACTGAAGCTTTCTTT | CAWNPGTGEGTTEAFF
NA | NA | TRBJ1-1 | TRBV30 | TGTGCCTGGAGTGATGACAGTATGAACACTGAAGCTTTCTTT | CAWSDDSMNTEAFF
NA | NA | TRBJ1-1 | TRBV12-3/TRBV12-4 | TGTGCCAGCAGTTTTCTCTACGTGCAGGAAGGAGCTTTCTTT | CASSFLYVQEGAFF
NA | NA | TRBJ1-5 | TRBV12-3/TRBV12-4 | TGTGCCAGCAGTCACGGGGGGGCGCATAGCAATCAGCCCCAGCATTTT | CASSHGGAHSNQPQHF
TRBD2 | few | TRBJ2-7 | TRBV5-6 | TGTGCCAGCAGCTCGACTAGCGGGGGTCGGTACGAGCAGTACTTC | CASSSTSGGRYEQYF
NA | NA | TRBJ2-5 | TRBV7-6 | TGTGCCAGCAGCTTTATCCCGGCGACAGGGCGGGGAGAGACCCAGTACTTC | CASSFIPATGRGETQYF
NA | NA | TRBJ2-1 | TRBV30 | TGTGCCTGGAGTGTCAGAGCAGGTGAGCAGTTCTTC | CAWSVRAGEQFF
NA | NA | TRBJ2-1 | TRBV30 | TGTGCCTGGAGTGGGTTACGGGACAAGCTATACAATGAGCAGTTCTTC | CAWSGLRDKLYNEQFF
TRBD1 | NA | TRBJ2-3 | TRBV10-3 | TGTGCCATCAGTGGGGACAGCCGACGCACCCCCGGCGATACGCAGTATTTT | CAISGDSRRTPGDTQYF
NA | NA | TRBJ2-4 | TRBV29-1 | TGCAGCGTTGAAGGAGGGCCCAAAAACATTCAGTACTTC | CSVEGGPKNIQYF
NA | NA | TRBJ1-2 | TRBV10-2 | TGCGCCAGCAGTGATCTTGTCCCCGGGCCAGAACTTGGCTACACCTTC | CASSDLVPGPELGYTF
NA | NA | TRBJ2-2 | TRBV11-2 | TGTGCCAGCAGCTTAGTCGGGGACCGAGCTGACACCGGGGAGCTGTTTTTT | CASSLVGDRADTGELFF
NA | NA | TRBJ2-1 | TRBV13 | TGTGCCAGCAGCTCGACTAGCGAGGGGGCCGGCAATGAGCAGTTCTTC | CASSSTSEGAGNEQFF
NA | few | TRBJ1-4 | TRBV6-1 | TGTGCCAGCATCCCTGGGGGCGAGGGCGAAAAACTGTTTTTT | CASIPGGEGEKLFF